This note documents a single TCR beta chain sequence. Using immunoSEQ multiplex PCR, the repertoire was profiled, and TCRdb retains in-frame clones only, with some absent. Here the sample spans approximately 120,000 clones, about 74% being singletons. V gave up 4 bases and J gave up 5 bases; unmatched junction bases: 16. The CDR3 has 16 residues. CDR1 is GTSNPN, CDR2 SVGIG, per germline (reference sequence). The source of the sample is a study of blood T cell repertoires in COVID-19. Material for sequencing was peripheral blood. This clonotype was sampled from a man aged 80 or over with COVID-19, enrolled during active disease. The chain recombines TRBV30 with TRBJ1-1, with TRBD1 matching 7 bases. The CDR3 bases are TGTGCCTGGATTACAGGCAGGGGGTTTAGGGGGACTGAAGCTTTCTTT. Translated: CAWITGRGFRGTEAFF. The variable domain in full, completed from reference TRBV30 and TRBJ1-1, reads SQTIHQWPATLVQPVGSPLSLECTVEGTSNPNLYWYRQAAGRGLQLLFYSVGIGQISSEVPQNLSASRPQDRQFILSSKKLLLSDSGFYLCAWITGRGFRGTEAFFGQGTRLTVV.